Presented here are 17 T cell receptor beta chains from one specimen sequenced in a study of read filtering for tumor transcriptome and immune sequencing. Molecular barcoded adaptors covering alpha/delta and beta/gamma chains were used on roughly 400 ng RNA. In TCRdb, the reads were re-called with MiXCR into one record per CDR3 protein. The sample holds 20,000 to 30,000 distinct CDR3 sequences; approximately 23% are singletons and the top ten take about half. The sequencing sample was made of a population of CD138-negative cells sorted from bone marrow. These receptors were taken from a donor at least 40 years old with multiple myeloma.

This clonotype came up many times. The chain employs TRBV6-1 and TRBJ2-7; D is possibly TRBD1 or TRBD2 (5 bases each). Trimming shortened V by 4 bases and J by 2 bases, and 9 bases separated the two germline ends. Germline assignment: CDR1 MNHNS and CDR2 SASEGT. The CDR3 is made up of 13 amino acids. The CDR3 is CASSAGPTYEQYF. Written as DNA, the CDR3 is TGTGCCAGCAGTGCGGGACCCACCTACGAGCAGTACTTC.

This clonotype was detected many times. The chain carries TRBV7-2 and TRBJ2-2, with TRBD2 identical over 7 bases. The CDR3 totals 16 residues. V was clipped by 5 bases and J by 7 bases; unmatched bases: 13. Germline assignment: CDR1 SGHTA and CDR2 FQGNSA. The CDR3 DNA sequence: TGTGCCAGCAGCCTACTTTACGGGGAGGGTGGCGGGGAGCTGTTTTTT. Translated, it gives CASSLLYGEGGGELFF.

Remarks on this clonotype: This sequence is one base from a far larger clone and is likely a read error. The V call is TRBV5-8, the J call TRBJ1-1; possible D gene TRBD1, 5 bases. Germline-derived CDR1 and CDR2 are SGHTS and YDEGEE. The CDR3 sequence is 14 residues long. CDR3 sequence (DNA): TGTGCCGGCAGCCCAGACAGCGGGAACACTGAAGCTTTCTTT. Amino acids: CAGSPDSGNTEAFF.

J is TRBJ1-5 and V is TRBV12-3 or TRBV12-4, with 10 positions matching TRBD1. CDR3 size: 15 residues. The ends lost 5 bases at V and 2 bases at J; junction bases unmatched: 3. CDR3 in amino acids: CASSVGTGGNQPQHF. In DNA form, the CDR3 reads TGTGCCAGCAGTGTAGGGACAGGGGGCAATCAGCCCCAGCATTTT.

There are a few counts of this clonotype. The chain combines TRBV5-1 with TRBJ2-5, with 9 bases matching TRBD1. V was clipped by 0 bases and J by 4 bases; unmatched bases: 4. Germline V gives CDR1 SGHRS, CDR2 YFSETQ. The CDR3 sequence is 15 residues long. For the CDR3, the DNA is TGCGCCAGCAGCTTGGGTACAGGGGGCGGAGAGACCCAGTACTTC. Amino acid sequence: CASSLGTGGGETQYF.

About this clonotype: Being one base from a much bigger clone, this may be a read error. The rearrangement links TRBV20-1 to TRBJ2-1, with TRBD2 matching 7 bases. V lost 6 bases, J lost 8 bases, and 13 bases stayed unmatched. In germline, CDR1 is DFQATT, CDR2 SNEGSKA (reference sequence). This CDR3 comprises 14 residues. The CDR3 protein is CSASETSSFYEQFF. DNA for the CDR3: TGCAGTGCGTCCGAGACTAGCTCTTTTTATGAGCAGTTCTTC.

This clonotype was seen many times. This chain links TRBV7-3 with TRBJ1-2; D remains ambiguous. V was pared by 2 bases and J by 4 bases, with 14 bases between. Germline V gene data show CDR1 as SGHTA and CDR2 as FQGTGA. The CDR3 spans 15 residues. CDR3: CASSLGPPGFYGYTF. Written as DNA, the CDR3 is TGTGCCAGCAGCTTAGGCCCTCCAGGATTCTATGGCTACACCTTC.

This clonotype occurred many times. The chain employs TRBV20-1 and TRBJ2-2, with TRBD1 matching 7 bases. The CDR3 is 13 amino acids. V shed 3 bases and J 4 bases; nucleotides not matched to a gene: 2. Germline values: CDR1 DFQATT, CDR2 SNEGSKA (reference sequence). The CDR3 DNA is TGCAGTGCTAGCCCAGGGGGCACCGGGGAGCTGTTTTTT. Encoded protein: CSASPGGTGELFF.

Of note for this clonotype: A much larger clone lies a single base off, so this may be a read error. Since the CDR3 does not end with the conserved phenylalanine or tryptophan, this likely comes from a read error. The V call is TRBV18, the J call TRBJ1-6, with D unclear. There are 16 residues in the CDR3. Trimming pared 2 bases from V and 2 bases from J, leaving 10 bases between. Germline-derived CDR1 and CDR2 are KGHSH and LQKENI. The CDR3 nucleotides read TGTGCCAGCTCACCAGTCGGCAACACCTATAATTCACCCCTCCACTTG. Translation: CASSPVGNTYNSPLHL.

At least ten counts were recorded for this clonotype. J is TRBJ2-5 and V is TRBV7-2; tentatively, D is TRBD1 (6 bases). Trimming pared 8 bases from V and 6 bases from J, leaving 16 bases between. Germline lookup yields CDR1 SGHTA and CDR2 FQGNSA. This CDR3 is built from 13 residues. The chain's CDR3 is CASAFNRDQTQYF. The CDR3 coding sequence is TGTGCCAGCGCTTTCAACAGGGATCAGACCCAGTACTTC.

This clonotype was detected many times. CDR3: CASSDVNGYSPLHF. CDR3 nucleotides: TGTGCCAGCAGTGACGTTAACGGGTATTCACCCCTCCACTTT. This chain links TRBV25-1 with TRBJ1-6; D not resolved. This CDR3 has 14 residues. Per germline, CDR1 MGHDK and CDR2 SYGVNS. Between the trimmed V and J ends, which lost 3 bases and 8 bases, there was a span of 11 bases.

The chain employs TRBV18 and TRBJ1-2; 8 bases map to TRBD1. The CDR3 spans 13 residues. Looked up from germline, CDR1 is KGHSH and CDR2 is LQKENI. The V segment lost 3 bases and the J segment 3 bases; nucleotides outside the gene matches: 0. In nucleotides, the CDR3 is TGTGCCAGCTCACCGGACAGGGACTATGGCTACACCTTC. Its protein product is CASSPDRDYGYTF.

This clonotype was recorded a few times. CDR3 residues: CAISEEGRIYGYTF. For the CDR3, the DNA is TGTGCCATCAGTGAAGAGGGACGGATCTATGGCTACACCTTC. The J gene is TRBJ1-2, the V gene TRBV10-3, with D perhaps TRBD1 (5 bases). The CDR3 totals 14 residues. Germline-derived CDR1 and CDR2 are ENHRY and SYGVKD. Trimming shortened V by 3 bases and J by 4 bases, and 12 bases separated the two germline ends.

This clonotype was found once. A read error may explain this, as a much larger clone is one base away. The genes are TRBV29-1 and TRBJ1-2; no firm D call. Germline CDR1 SQVTM, CDR2 ANQGSEA. This CDR3 is 13 amino acids long. Here the CDR3 reads CSVEDERPFRAAF. Here the CDR3 DNA reads TGCAGCGTTGAAGATGAGCGACCTTTCCGTGCCGCCTTC.

The genes are TRBV6-1 and TRBJ2-1, with TRBD1 matching over 7 bases. This CDR3 comprises 14 residues. Trimming at V came to 2 bases and at J to 5 bases, leaving 3 bases not matched to a gene. The germline V gene has CDR1 MNHNS and CDR2 SASEGT. The CDR3 bases are TGTGCCAGCAGTGAACAGACAGGGAACAATGAGCAGTTCTTC. Protein: CASSEQTGNNEQFF.

This clonotype was counted a few times. A much larger clone lies a single base off, so this may be a read error. The chain uses TRBV5-6 and TRBJ1-1, with D perhaps TRBD1 (5 bases). Germline V gene sequence: CDR1 SGHDT, CDR2 YYEEEE. Deletions cut 7 bases from V and 0 bases from J, with 13 bases between. The CDR3 contains 14 residues. The DNA for the CDR3 is TGTGCCAGCGGCTGGGACTCCTTGAACACTGAAGCTTTCTTT. This sequence encodes CASGWDSLNTEAFF.

In its sample, this clonotype was seen a few times. The CDR3 nucleotides are TGTGCCAGCAGCCTAGGACGGTACGACGGCACAGATACGCAGTATTTT. This translates into CASSLGRYDGTDTQYF. The chain employs TRBV5-6 and TRBJ2-3, with D unresolved. The CDR3 has 16 amino acids. V lost 4 bases and J 1 base, leaving 16 bases between the germline ends. Germline CDR1 and CDR2: SGHDT and YYEEEE.